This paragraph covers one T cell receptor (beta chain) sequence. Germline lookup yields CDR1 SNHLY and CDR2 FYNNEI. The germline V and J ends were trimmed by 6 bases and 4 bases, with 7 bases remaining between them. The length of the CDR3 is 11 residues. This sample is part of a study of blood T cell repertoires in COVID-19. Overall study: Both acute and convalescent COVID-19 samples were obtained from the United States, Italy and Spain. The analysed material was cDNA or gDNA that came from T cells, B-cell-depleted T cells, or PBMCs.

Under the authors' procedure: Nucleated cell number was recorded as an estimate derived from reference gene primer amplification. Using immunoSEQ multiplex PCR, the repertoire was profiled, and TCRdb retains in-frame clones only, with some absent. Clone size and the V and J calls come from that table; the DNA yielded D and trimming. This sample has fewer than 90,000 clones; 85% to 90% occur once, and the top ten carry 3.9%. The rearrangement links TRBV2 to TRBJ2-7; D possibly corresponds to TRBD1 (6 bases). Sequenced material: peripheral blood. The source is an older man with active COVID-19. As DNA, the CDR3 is TGTGCCAGCAGGGGGGCTTACGAGCAGTACTTC. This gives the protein CASRGAYEQYF. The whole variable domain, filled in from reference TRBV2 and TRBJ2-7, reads EPEVTQTPSHQVTQMGQEVILRCVPISNHLYFYWYRQILGQKVEFLVSFYNNEISEKSEIFDDQFSVERPDGSNFTLKIRSTKLEDSAMYFCASRGAYEQYFGPGTRLTVT.